Listed below are T cell receptor beta chains from one sample, sequenced in a study of cytomegalovirus exposure and HLA in healthy donors. Profiling relied on immunoSEQ multiplex PCR, and the TCRdb table lists in-frame clones only, not all of them. The sample carries 150,000 to 200,000 clones, more than 80% recorded once. Sequences were obtained from PBMCs. Receptors originate from a woman between 18 and 29 years old in good health and CMV-seropositive. The CDR3 runs from the conserved cysteine through the conserved F or W.

>16|TRBV7-3|TRBJ2-1
CASSLGGLAVYNEQFF
>10|TRBV10-3|TRBJ1-1
CAIGQTEAFF
>15|TRBV5-6|TRBJ2-1
CASSVPQGGYNEQFF
>15|TRBV2|TRBJ1-6
CASRVGTGGFSPLHF
>15|TRBV18|TRBJ1-2
CASSPQTERGYGYTF
>20|TRBV29-1|TRBJ1-4
CSVENGVGGAGAATNEKLFF
>17|TRBV7-2|TRBJ2-3
CASRKGDYTYYTDTQYF
>16|TRBV7-2|TRBJ1-6
CASSLEQSSYNSPLHF
>16|TRBV5-1|TRBJ1-1
CASSLGWGTGPTEAFF
>13|TRBV5-4|TRBJ1-2
CASSLDRAGGYTF
>15|TRBV11-3|TRBJ1-1
CASSLGGQTNTEAFF
>15|TRBV18|TRBJ2-2
CASSPRQVNTGELFF
>14|TRBV19|TRBJ1-4
CASSHTSTNEKLFF
>18|TRBV5-1|TRBJ2-2
CASSLGGQRLVSAGELFF
>14|TRBV9|TRBJ1-5
CASSETDSNQPQHF
>15|TRBV4-3|TRBJ1-2
CASSPGWGGGYGYTF
>17|TRBV7-8|TRBJ1-1
CASSLGVARGMNTEAFF
>17|TRBV10-2|TRBJ2-1
CASRGIPRTGPSNEQFF
>14|TRBV19|TRBJ1-3
CASSRTGTGNTIYF
>20|TRBV4-2|TRBJ2-5
CASSQDSGATSGRPRETQYF
>15|TRBV4-3|TRBJ1-1
CASSQDGQGITEAFF
>16|TRBV7-9|TRBJ1-2
CASSLVGHDANYGYTF